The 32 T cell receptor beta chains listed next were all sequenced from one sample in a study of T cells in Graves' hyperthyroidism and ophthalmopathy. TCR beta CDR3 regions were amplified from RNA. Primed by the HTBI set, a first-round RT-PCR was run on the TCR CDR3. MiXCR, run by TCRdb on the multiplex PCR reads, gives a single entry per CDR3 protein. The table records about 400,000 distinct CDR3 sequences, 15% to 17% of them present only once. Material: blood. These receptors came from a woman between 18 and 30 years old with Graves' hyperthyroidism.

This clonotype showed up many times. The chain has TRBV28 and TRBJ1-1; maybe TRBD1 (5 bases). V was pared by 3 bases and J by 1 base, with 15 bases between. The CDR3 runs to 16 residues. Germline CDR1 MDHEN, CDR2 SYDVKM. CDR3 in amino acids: CASSFKAGLTNTEAFF. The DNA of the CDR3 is TGTGCCAGCAGTTTCAAAGCGGGACTCACGAACACTGAAGCTTTCTTT.

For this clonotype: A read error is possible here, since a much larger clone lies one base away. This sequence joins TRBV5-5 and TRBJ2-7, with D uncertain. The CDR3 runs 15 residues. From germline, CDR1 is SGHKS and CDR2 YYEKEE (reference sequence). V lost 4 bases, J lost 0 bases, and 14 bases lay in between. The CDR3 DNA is TGTGCCAGCAGCCAAGTCGGCCAGGTCTCCTACGAGCAGTACTTC. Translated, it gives CASSQVGQVSYEQYF.

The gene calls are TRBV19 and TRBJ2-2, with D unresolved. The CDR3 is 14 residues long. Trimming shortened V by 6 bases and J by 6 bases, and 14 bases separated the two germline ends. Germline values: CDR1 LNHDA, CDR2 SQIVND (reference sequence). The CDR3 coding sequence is TGTGCCAGTAGCGTGACGTCCGTCGCCGGGGAGCTGTTTTTT. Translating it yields CASSVTSVAGELFF.

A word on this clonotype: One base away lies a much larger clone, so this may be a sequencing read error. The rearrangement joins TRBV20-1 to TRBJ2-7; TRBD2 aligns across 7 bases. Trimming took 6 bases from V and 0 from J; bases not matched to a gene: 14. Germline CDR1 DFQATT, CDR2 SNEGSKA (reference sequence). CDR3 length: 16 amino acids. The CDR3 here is CSAIFPGAGDSYEQYF. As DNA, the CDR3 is TGCAGTGCCATATTTCCCGGGGCGGGAGACTCCTACGAGCAGTACTTC.

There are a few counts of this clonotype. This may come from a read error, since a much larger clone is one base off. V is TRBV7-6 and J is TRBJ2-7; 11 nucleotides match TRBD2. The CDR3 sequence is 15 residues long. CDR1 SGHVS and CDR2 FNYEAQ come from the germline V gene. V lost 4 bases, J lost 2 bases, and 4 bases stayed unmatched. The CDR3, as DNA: TGTGCCAGCAGCTCGGGACTAGCGGCAACCTACGAGCAGTACTTC. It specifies CASSSGLAATYEQYF.

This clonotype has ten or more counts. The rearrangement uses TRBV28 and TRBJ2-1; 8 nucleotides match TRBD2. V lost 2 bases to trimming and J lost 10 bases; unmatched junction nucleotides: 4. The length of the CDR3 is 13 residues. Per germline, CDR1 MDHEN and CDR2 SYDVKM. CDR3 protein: CASSLAGGPEQFF. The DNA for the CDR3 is TGTGCCAGCAGTTTAGCGGGGGGACCGGAGCAGTTCTTC.

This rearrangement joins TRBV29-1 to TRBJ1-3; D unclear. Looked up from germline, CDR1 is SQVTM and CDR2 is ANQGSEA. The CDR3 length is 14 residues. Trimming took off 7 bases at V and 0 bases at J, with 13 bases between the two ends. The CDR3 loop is CSADGLLSGNTIYF. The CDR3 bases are TGCAGCGCTGACGGATTACTCTCTGGAAACACCATATATTTT.

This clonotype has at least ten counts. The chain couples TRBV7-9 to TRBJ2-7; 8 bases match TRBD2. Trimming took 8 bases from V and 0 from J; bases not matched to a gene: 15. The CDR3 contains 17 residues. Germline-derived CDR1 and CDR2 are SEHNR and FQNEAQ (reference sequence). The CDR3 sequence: CASRPPSSGRHSYEQYF. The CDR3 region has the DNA TGTGCCAGCCGACCCCCGTCAAGCGGGAGACACTCCTACGAGCAGTACTTC.

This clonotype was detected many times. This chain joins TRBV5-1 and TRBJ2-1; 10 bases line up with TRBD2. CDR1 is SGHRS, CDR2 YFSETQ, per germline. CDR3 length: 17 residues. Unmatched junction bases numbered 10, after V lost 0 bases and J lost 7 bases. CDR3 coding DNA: TGCGCCAGCAGCTTGGAGAAGGGGCTAGCGGGAGTAAATGAGCAGTTCTTC. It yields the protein CASSLEKGLAGVNEQFF.

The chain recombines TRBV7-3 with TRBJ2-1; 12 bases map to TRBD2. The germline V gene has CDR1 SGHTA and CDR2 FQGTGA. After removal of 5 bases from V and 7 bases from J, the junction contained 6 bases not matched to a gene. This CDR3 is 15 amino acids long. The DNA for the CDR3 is TGTGCCAGCAGCGTCTCTAGCGGGGGGGGGAATGAGCAGTTCTTC. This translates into CASSVSSGGGNEQFF.

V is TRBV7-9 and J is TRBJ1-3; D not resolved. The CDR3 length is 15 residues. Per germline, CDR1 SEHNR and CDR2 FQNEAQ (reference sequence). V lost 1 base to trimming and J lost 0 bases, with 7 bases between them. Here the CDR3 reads CASSLVQDSGNTIYF. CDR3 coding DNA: TGTGCCAGCAGCTTAGTTCAGGACTCTGGAAACACCATATATTTT.

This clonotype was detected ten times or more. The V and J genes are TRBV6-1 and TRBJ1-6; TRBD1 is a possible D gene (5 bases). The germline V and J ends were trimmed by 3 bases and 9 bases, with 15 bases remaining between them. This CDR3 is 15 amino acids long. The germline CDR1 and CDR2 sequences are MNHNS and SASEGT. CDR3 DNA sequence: TGTGCCAGCAGTGACGGGACCGTACAAGGTTCACCCCTCCACTTT. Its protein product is CASSDGTVQGSPLHF.

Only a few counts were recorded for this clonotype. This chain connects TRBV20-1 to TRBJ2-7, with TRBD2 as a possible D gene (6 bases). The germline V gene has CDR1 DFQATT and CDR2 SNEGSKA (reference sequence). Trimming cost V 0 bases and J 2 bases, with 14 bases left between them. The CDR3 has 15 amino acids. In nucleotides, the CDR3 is TGCAGTGCTAGAGATTTTGCGGGAACAACCTACGAGCAGTACTTC. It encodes CSARDFAGTTYEQYF.

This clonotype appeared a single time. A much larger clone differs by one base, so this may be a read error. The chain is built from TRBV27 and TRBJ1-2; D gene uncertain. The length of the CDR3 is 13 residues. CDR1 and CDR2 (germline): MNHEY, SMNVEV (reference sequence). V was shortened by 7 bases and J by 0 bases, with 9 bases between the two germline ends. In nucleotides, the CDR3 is TGTGCCAGCACGGATATCACTAACTATGGCTACACCTTC. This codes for CASTDITNYGYTF.

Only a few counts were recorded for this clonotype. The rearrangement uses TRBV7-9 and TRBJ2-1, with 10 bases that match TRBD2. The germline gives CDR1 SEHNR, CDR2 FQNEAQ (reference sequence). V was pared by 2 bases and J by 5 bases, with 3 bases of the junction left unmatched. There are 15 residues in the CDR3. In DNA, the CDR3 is TGTGCCAGCAGCTTATTTCTAGCGGGGGACAATGAGCAGTTCTTC. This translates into CASSLFLAGDNEQFF.

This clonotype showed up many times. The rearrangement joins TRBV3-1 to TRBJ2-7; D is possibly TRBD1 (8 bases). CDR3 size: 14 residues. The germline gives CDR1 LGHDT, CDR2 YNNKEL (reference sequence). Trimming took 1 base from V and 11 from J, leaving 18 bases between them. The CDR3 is CASSQGDQGAGEYF. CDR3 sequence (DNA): TGTGCCAGCAGCCAAGGTGACCAGGGGGCGGGAGAGTACTTC.

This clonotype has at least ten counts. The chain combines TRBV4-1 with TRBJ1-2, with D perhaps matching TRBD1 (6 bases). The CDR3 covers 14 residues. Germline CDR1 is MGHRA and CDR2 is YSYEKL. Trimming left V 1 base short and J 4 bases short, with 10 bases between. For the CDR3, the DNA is TGCGCCAGCAGCCAAGTTACCAGGGGCTATGGCTACACCTTC. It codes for CASSQVTRGYGYTF.

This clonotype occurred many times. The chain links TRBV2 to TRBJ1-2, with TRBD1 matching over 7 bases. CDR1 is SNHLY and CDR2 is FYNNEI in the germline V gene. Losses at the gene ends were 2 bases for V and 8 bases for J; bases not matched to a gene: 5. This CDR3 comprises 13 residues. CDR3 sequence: CASSEWDREGYTF. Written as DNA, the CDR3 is TGTGCCAGCAGTGAATGGGACAGAGAAGGCTACACCTTC.

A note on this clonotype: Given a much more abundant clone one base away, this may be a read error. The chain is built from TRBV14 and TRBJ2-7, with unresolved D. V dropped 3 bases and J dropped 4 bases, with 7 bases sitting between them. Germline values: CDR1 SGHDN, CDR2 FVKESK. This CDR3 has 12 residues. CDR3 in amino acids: CASSHVGYEQYF. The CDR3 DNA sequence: TGTGCCAGCAGCCATGTGGGGTACGAGCAGTACTTC.

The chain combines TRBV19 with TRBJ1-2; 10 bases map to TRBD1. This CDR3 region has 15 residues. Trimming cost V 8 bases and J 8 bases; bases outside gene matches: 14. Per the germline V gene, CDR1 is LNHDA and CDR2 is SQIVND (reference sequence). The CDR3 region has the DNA TGTGCCAGTTCCGGGACAGGGGCGACAACTGGCGGCTACACCTTC. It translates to CASSGTGATTGGYTF.

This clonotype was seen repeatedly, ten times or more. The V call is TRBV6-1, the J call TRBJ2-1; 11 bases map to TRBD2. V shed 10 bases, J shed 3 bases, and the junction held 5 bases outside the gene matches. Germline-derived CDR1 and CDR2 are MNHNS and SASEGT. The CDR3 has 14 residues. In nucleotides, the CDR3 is TGTGCCACGGAGGGACTAGCGGACTACAATGAGCAGTTCTTC. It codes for CATEGLADYNEQFF.

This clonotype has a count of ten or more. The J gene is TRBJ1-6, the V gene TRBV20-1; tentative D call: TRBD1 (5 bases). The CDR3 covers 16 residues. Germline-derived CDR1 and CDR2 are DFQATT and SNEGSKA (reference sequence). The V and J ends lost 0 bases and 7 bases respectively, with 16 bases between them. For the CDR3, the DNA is TGCAGTGCTAGAGATCTCGGGGCCGCCCAGAATTCACCCCTCCACTTT. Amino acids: CSARDLGAAQNSPLHF.

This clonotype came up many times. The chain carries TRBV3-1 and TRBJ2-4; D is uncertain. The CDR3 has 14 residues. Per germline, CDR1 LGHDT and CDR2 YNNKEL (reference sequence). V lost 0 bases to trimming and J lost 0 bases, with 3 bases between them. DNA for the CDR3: TGTGCCAGCAGCCAAGAGTCAGCCAAAAACATTCAGTACTTC. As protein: CASSQESAKNIQYF.

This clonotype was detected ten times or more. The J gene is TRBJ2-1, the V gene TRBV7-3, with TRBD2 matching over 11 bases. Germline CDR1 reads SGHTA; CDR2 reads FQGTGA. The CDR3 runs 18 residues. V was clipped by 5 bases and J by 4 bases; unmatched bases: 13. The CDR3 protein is CASSPQGPGLAAYNEQFF. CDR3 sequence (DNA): TGTGCCAGCAGCCCTCAGGGGCCGGGACTAGCGGCTTACAATGAGCAGTTCTTC.

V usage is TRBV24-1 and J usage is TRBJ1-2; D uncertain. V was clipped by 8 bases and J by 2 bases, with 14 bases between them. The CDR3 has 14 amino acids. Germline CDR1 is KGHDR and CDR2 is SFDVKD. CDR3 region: CATMGDRLNYGYTF. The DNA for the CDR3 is TGTGCCACCATGGGAGACCGCCTAAACTATGGCTACACCTTC.

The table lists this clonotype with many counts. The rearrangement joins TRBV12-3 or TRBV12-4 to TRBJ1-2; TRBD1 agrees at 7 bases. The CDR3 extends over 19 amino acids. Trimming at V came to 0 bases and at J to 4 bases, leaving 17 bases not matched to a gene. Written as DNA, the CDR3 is TGTGCCAGCAGTTTAGCGCTACGGGACAGAGAGGTATTAGGCTATGGCTACACCTTC. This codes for CASSLALRDREVLGYGYTF.

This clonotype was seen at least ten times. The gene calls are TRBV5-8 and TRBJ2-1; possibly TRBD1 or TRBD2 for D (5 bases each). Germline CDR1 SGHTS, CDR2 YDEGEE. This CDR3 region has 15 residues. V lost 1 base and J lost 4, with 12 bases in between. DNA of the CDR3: TGTGCCAGCAGCTTGTGGGGTGGGGGATACAATGAGCAGTTCTTC. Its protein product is CASSLWGGGYNEQFF.

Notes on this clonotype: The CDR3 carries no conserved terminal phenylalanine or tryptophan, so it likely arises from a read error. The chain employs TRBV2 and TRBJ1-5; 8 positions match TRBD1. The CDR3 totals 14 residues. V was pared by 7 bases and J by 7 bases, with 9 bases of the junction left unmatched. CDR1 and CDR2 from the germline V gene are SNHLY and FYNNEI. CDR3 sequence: CASTDRGTRQPQHL. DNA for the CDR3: TGTGCCAGCACAGACAGGGGAACACGGCAGCCCCAGCATCTT.

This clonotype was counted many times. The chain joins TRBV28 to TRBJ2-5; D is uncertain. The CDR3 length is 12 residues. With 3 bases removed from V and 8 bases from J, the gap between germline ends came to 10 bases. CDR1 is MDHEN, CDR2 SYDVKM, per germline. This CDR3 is CASSFERRTQYF. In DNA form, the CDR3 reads TGTGCCAGCAGTTTCGAACGAAGAACCCAGTACTTC.

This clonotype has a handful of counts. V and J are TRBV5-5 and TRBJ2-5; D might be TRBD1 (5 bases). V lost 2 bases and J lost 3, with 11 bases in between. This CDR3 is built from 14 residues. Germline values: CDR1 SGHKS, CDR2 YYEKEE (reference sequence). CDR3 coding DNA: TGTGCCAGCAGCTTATTAAGGGGAAAAGAGACCCAGTACTTC. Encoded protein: CASSLLRGKETQYF.

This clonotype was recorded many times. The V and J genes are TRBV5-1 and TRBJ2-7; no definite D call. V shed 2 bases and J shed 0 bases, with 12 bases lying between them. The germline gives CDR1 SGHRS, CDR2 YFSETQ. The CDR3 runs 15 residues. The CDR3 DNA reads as TGCGCCAGCAGCTTCGACGCACTGGTCTCCTACGAGCAGTACTTC. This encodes CASSFDALVSYEQYF.

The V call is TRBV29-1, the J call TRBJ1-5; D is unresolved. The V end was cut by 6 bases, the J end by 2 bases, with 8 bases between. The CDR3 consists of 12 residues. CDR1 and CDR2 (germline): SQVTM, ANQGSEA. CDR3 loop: CSVGFRNQPQHF. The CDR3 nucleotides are TGCAGCGTAGGGTTTCGCAATCAGCCCCAGCATTTT.